These T cell receptor beta chains were read from a single sample in a study of cytomegalovirus exposure and HLA in healthy donors. Assay: immunoSEQ multiplex PCR; the TCRdb copy retains only in-frame clones and omits some. The table records about 110,000 clones, roughly 70% of them present only once. Sequenced: PBMCs. Every receptor here comes from a woman aged 40 to 50 in good health and CMV-seronegative. Both conserved end residues are part of each CDR3. The order of the fields is CDR3 length, clone size, J gene, D gene, V gene, CDR3 protein, CDR3 DNA. A D gene is named only where the DNA matches it firmly. Size is omitted from some rows. Given values are once, few, many or a class for expanded clones.

19 . TRBJ1-1 TRBD1 TRBV5-1 CASSQPQITGGNMNTEAFF TGCGCCAGCAGCCAACCACAGATAACAGGGGGCAACATGAACACTGAAGCTTTCTTT
17 . TRBJ2-7 TRBD1 TRBV11-1 CASSSRPSGQGAPEQYF TGTGCCAGCAGCTCAAGACCGTCGGGACAGGGGGCGCCTGAGCAGTACTTC
14 . TRBJ1-1 TRBD1 TRBV7-3 CASSLGTGKREAFF TGTGCCAGCAGCCTCGGGACAGGGAAAAGAGAAGCTTTCTTT
13 . TRBJ1-2 . TRBV6-6 CASGILDRAGYTF TGTGCCAGCGGCATACTAGACCGGGCGGGCTACACCTTC
17 few TRBJ2-4 . TRBV5-4 CASSAGTSLGGKNIQYF TGTGCCAGCAGCGCCGGGACATCCCTAGGGGGCAAAAACATTCAGTACTTC
16 . TRBJ1-5 TRBD1 TRBV28 CASSPRGLFSNQPQHF TGTGCCAGCAGTCCAAGGGGGCTCTTTAGCAATCAGCCCCAGCATTTT
14 few TRBJ1-1 . TRBV6-4 CASSPAGENTEAFF TGTGCCAGCAGCCCCGCAGGGGAGAACACTGAAGCTTTCTTT
15 few TRBJ1-5 . TRBV6-5 CASSSGLGGGQPQHF TGTGCCAGCAGCTCGGGCCTGGGGGGAGGTCAGCCCCAGCATTTT
15 . TRBJ2-7 TRBD2 TRBV5-6 CASSLTSGRAGEQYF TGTGCCAGCAGCTTGACTAGCGGGAGGGCCGGGGAGCAGTACTTC
14 . TRBJ2-1 . TRBV7-9 CASSFRSRGNEQFF TGTGCCAGCAGCTTTCGATCTAGGGGAAATGAGCAGTTCTTC
17 . TRBJ2-1 . TRBV30 CAWTGYTGVNTYNEQFF TGTGCCTGGACCGGTTACACAGGCGTTAATACCTACAATGAGCAGTTCTTC
12 . TRBJ1-2 . TRBV4-2 CASSLGGDGYTF TGTGCCAGCAGCTTAGGGGGAGATGGCTACACCTTC
15 many TRBJ2-3 TRBD2 TRBV6-1 CASLELAGAADTQYF TGTGCCAGCTTGGAACTAGCGGGAGCAGCAGATACGCAGTATTTT
15 . TRBJ2-3 . TRBV5-5 CASSLIGGVTDTQYF TGTGCCAGCAGCTTGATAGGGGGTGTTACAGATACGCAGTATTTT
16 . TRBJ2-1 TRBD2 TRBV6-4 CASSDSGGRGYNEQFF TGTGCCAGCAGTGACTCGGGCGGGAGGGGATACAATGAGCAGTTCTTC
16 . TRBJ2-3 . TRBV5-6 CASSLGPPGATDTQYF TGTGCCAGCAGCTTGGGGCCTCCTGGGGCCACAGATACGCAGTATTTT
15 . TRBJ1-2 TRBD1 TRBV7-9 CASSLGQGAFYGYTF TGTGCCAGCAGCTTAGGACAGGGGGCCTTCTATGGCTACACCTTC
18 few TRBJ2-3 TRBD2 TRBV28 CASRPRGGLAGAPDTQYF TGTGCCAGCAGGCCGAGGGGGGGACTAGCGGGAGCCCCAGATACGCAGTATTTT
12 . TRBJ2-7 . TRBV2 CASAGGGYEQYF TGTGCCAGCGCTGGGGGCGGTTACGAGCAGTACTTC
14 . TRBJ1-6 . TRBV6-5 CASSYGQGNSPLHF TGTGCCAGCAGTTATGGGCAGGGAAATTCACCCCTCCACTTT
14 . TRBJ1-1 TRBD1 TRBV7-9 CASGSGTARPEAFF TGTGCCAGCGGCTCCGGGACAGCCAGACCCGAAGCTTTCTTT
14 . TRBJ2-1 TRBD2 TRBV5-8 CASSFERGGGEQFF TGTGCCAGCAGCTTTGAGCGGGGGGGCGGTGAGCAGTTCTTC
14 . TRBJ2-1 . TRBV2 CASMSDSSYNEQFF TGTGCCAGCATGAGTGACTCCTCCTACAATGAGCAGTTCTTC
16 . TRBJ2-1 . TRBV5-1 CASSAVAGTRYNEQFF TGCGCCAGCAGCGCGGTCGCCGGGACTCGTTACAATGAGCAGTTCTTC
14 . TRBJ1-6 . TRBV4-3 CASSQPGRNSPLHF TGCGCCAGCAGCCAACCAGGGCGAAATTCACCCCTCCACTTT
13 . TRBJ2-7 . TRBV23-1 CARGTENSYEQYF TGCGCCCGCGGGACAGAGAACTCCTACGAGCAGTACTTC
12 . TRBJ2-2 . TRBV7-6 CASSPRAGELFF TGTGCCAGCAGCCCGAGGGCCGGGGAGCTGTTTTTT
18 . TRBJ1-3 . TRBV7-9 CASSLALKGRLVGNTIYF TGTGCCAGCAGCTTAGCGCTTAAGGGGCGGCTAGTCGGAAACACCATATATTTT
13 . TRBJ1-1 . TRBV4-1 CASSRFRDTEAFF TGCGCCAGCAGCCGGTTCCGGGACACTGAAGCTTTCTTT
15 . TRBJ2-7 . TRBV28 CASSLTGQGSYEQYF TGTGCCAGCAGTTTAACGGGACAAGGGTCCTACGAGCAGTACTTC
13 few TRBJ2-3 . TRBV5-1 CASSTAHTDTQYF TGCGCCAGCAGCACTGCTCATACAGATACGCAGTATTTT
17 . TRBJ2-2 TRBD2 TRBV7-9 CASSMGLAGDRTGELFF TGTGCCAGCAGCATGGGACTAGCGGGAGATCGCACCGGGGAGCTGTTTTTT
14 . TRBJ1-6 TRBD1 TRBV12-5 CASAAGTGASPLHF TGTGCTAGTGCCGCCGGGACAGGGGCTTCACCCCTCCACTTT
14 . TRBJ2-5 . TRBV6-5 CASSGWGLGETQYF TGTGCCAGCAGCGGGTGGGGGCTAGGGGAGACCCAGTACTTC
15 . TRBJ2-3 TRBD1 TRBV27 CASSLGQGRTDTQYF TGTGCCAGCAGTCTGGGACAGGGGCGCACAGATACGCAGTATTTT
14 . TRBJ1-4 . TRBV5-1 CASSLGRGNEKLFF TGCGCCAGCAGCTTGGGTAGGGGTAATGAAAAACTGTTTTTT
14 . TRBJ1-1 . TRBV6-6 CASSYEQENTEAFF TGTGCCAGCAGTTACGAACAGGAGAACACTGAAGCTTTCTTT
13 . TRBJ1-1 . TRBV7-8 CASSGTRRGVAFF TGTGCCAGCAGCGGGACAAGACGAGGGGTAGCTTTCTTT
14 . TRBJ2-1 TRBD2 TRBV27 CATYPAGGHSEQFF TGTGCCACCTACCCGGCGGGGGGGCATAGTGAGCAGTTCTTC
14 . TRBJ1-6 TRBD1 TRBV29-1 CSVTTGGDRSPLHF TGCAGCGTGACTACAGGGGGGGATCGCTCACCCCTCCACTTT
14 . TRBJ1-2 TRBD1 TRBV7-2 CASSLGGGDYGYTF TGTGCCAGCAGCTTAGGAGGGGGCGACTATGGCTACACCTTC